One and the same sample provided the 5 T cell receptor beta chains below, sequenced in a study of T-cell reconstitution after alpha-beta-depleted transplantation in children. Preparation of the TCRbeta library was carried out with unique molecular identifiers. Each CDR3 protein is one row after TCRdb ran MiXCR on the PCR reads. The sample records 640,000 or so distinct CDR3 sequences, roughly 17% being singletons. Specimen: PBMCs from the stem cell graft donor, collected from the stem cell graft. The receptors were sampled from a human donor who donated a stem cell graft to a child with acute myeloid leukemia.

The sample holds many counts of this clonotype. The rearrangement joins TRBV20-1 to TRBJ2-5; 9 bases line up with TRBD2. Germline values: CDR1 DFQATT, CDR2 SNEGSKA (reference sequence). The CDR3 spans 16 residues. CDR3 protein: CTAEPQEGLAQETQYF. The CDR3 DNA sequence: TGCACCGCCGAGCCCCAGGAGGGACTAGCTCAAGAGACCCAGTACTTC.

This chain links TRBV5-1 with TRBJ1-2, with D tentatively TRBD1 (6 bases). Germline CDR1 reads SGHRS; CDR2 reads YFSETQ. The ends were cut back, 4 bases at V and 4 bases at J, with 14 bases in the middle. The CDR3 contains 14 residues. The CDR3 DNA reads TGCGCCAGCAGCCGGACAGACTCGAGCTATGGCTACACCTTC. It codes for CASSRTDSSYGYTF. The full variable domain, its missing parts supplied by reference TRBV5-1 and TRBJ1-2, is KAGVTQTPRYLIKTRGQQVTLSCSPISGHRSVSWYQQTPGQGLQFLFEYFSETQRNKGNFPGRFSGRQFSNSRSEMNVSTLELGDSALYLCASSRTDSSYGYTFGSGTRLTVV.

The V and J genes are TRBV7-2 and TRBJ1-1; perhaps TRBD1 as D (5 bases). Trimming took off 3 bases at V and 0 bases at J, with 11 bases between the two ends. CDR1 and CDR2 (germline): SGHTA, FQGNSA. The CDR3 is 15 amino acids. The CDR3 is CASSLGGIVNTEAFF. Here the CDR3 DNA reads TGTGCCAGCAGCTTGGGGGGGATAGTGAACACTGAAGCTTTCTTT.

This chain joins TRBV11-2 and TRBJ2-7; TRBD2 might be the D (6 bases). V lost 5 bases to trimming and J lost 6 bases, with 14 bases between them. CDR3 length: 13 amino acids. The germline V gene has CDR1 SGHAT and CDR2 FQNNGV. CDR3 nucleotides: TGTGCCAGCAGCCCCCTGGGGGGTAGCGAGCAGTACGTC. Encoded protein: CASSPLGGSEQYV.

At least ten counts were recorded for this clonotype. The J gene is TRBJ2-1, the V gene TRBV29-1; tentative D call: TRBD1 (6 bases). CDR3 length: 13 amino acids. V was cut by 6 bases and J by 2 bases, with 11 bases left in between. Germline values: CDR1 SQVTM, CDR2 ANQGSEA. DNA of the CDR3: TGCAGCGTCCCCGGGACAACCTACAATGAGCAGTTCTTC. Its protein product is CSVPGTTYNEQFF.